The source of this TCR beta chain is a study of T cells after yellow fever vaccination. Overall study findings and caveats: Among primary-vaccination clones, most reappeared after the booster, at around 97% for CD4 and 88% for CD8.

MiXCR, applied by TCRdb to the 5' RACE reads, yields one record per CDR3 protein. The table includes around 320,000 distinct CDR3 sequences, around a tenth detected once. The CDR3 runs 12 residues. From germline, CDR1 is MNHNY and CDR2 SVGAGI (reference sequence). Trimming shortened V by 4 bases and J by 4 bases, and 7 bases separated the two germline ends. Comments on this clonotype: The antigen remains unidentified.

The sequencing here drew on CD4+ T cells sorted from PBMCs, taken 45 days after the yellow fever booster vaccination. This chain connects TRBV6-6 to TRBJ1-1, with D unresolved. The TCR comes from a man between 18 and 29 years old who received the YFV17D yellow fever vaccine. The CDR3 protein is CASSFTPTEAFF. The CDR3 DNA sequence: TGTGCCAGCAGTTTCACTCCCACTGAAGCTTTCTTT.